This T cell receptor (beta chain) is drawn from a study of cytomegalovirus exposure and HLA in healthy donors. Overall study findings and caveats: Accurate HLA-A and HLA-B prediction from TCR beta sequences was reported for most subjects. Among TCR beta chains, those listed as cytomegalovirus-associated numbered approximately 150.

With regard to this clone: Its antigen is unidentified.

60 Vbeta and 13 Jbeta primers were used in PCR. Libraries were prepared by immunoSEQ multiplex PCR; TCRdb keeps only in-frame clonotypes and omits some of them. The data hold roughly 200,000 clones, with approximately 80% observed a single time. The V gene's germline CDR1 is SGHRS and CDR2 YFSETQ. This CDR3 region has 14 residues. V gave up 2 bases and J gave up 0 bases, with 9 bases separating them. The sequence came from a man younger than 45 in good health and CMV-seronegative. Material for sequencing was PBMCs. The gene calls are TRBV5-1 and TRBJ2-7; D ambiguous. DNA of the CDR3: TGCGCCAGCAGCTTACAGAGATACTCCTACGAGCAGTACTTC. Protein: CASSLQRYSYEQYF. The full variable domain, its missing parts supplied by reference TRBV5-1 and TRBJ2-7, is KAGVTQTPRYLIKTRGQQVTLSCSPISGHRSVSWYQQTPGQGLQFLFEYFSETQRNKGNFPGRFSGRQFSNSRSEMNVSTLELGDSALYLCASSLQRYSYEQYFGPGTRLTVT.